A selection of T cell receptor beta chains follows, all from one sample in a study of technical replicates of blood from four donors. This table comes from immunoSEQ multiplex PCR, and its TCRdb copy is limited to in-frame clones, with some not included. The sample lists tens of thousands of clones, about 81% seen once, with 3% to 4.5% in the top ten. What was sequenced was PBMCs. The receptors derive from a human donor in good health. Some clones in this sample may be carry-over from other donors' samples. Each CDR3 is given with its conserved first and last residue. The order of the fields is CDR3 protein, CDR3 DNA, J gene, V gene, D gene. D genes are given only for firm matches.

CDR3aa: CASSKGLSTDTQYF
CDR3nt: TGTGCCAGCAGCAAGGGACTAAGCACAGATACGCAGTATTTT
j_gene: TRBJ2-3
v_gene: TRBV7-7
d_gene: TRBD2

CDR3aa: CASSDQTNNSPLHF
CDR3nt: TGTGCCAGCAGTGACCAGACTAATAATTCACCCCTCCACTTT
j_gene: TRBJ1-6
v_gene: TRBV6-6
d_gene: -

CDR3aa: CASSLSLAGVIDTQYF
CDR3nt: TGCGCCAGCAGCCTTAGCCTAGCGGGAGTAATAGATACGCAGTATTTT
j_gene: TRBJ2-3
v_gene: TRBV5-1
d_gene: TRBD2

CDR3aa: CASSATGDEQFF
CDR3nt: TGTGCCAGCAGCGCCACGGGAGATGAGCAGTTCTTC
j_gene: TRBJ2-1
v_gene: TRBV2
d_gene: -

CDR3aa: CASSGGAGPGFMNTEAFF
CDR3nt: TGTGCCAGTAGTGGCGGGGCAGGGCCAGGGTTTATGAACACTGAAGCTTTCTTT
j_gene: TRBJ1-1
v_gene: TRBV19
d_gene: -

CDR3aa: CASTHGTSGRDEQFF
CDR3nt: TGCGCCAGCACCCACGGGACTAGCGGGAGGGATGAGCAGTTCTTC
j_gene: TRBJ2-1
v_gene: TRBV4-3
d_gene: TRBD2

CDR3aa: CASSLASRGLAPLHF
CDR3nt: TGTGCCAGCAGCTTAGCGAGCAGGGGGTTGGCACCCCTCCACTTT
j_gene: TRBJ1-6
v_gene: TRBV7-6
d_gene: TRBD1

CDR3aa: CASSLAGDFTDTQYF
CDR3nt: TGTGCCAGCAGCTTGGCCGGGGATTTCACGGATACGCAGTATTTT
j_gene: TRBJ2-3
v_gene: TRBV5-6
d_gene: -

CDR3aa: CAISDPGDYTNEQYF
CDR3nt: TGTGCCATCAGTGACCCTGGGGACTACACAAACGAGCAGTACTTC
j_gene: TRBJ2-7
v_gene: TRBV10-3
d_gene: TRBD2

CDR3aa: CASSPMFSGGAGEQFF
CDR3nt: TGTGCCAGCAGCCCCATGTTCTCTGGGGGGGCTGGTGAGCAGTTCTTC
j_gene: TRBJ2-1
v_gene: TRBV11-2
d_gene: -

CDR3aa: CASSMAGDSYEQYF
CDR3nt: TGTGCCAGTAGTATGGCAGGTGACTCCTACGAGCAGTACTTC
j_gene: TRBJ2-7
v_gene: TRBV19
d_gene: -

CDR3aa: CASSAGLSQNIQYF
CDR3nt: TGTGCCAGCAGTGCGGGACTTTCCCAAAACATTCAGTACTTC
j_gene: TRBJ2-4
v_gene: TRBV6-5
d_gene: -

CDR3aa: CASSVSETTDTQYF
CDR3nt: TGTGCCAGCAGTGTTAGCGAGACTACAGATACGCAGTATTTT
j_gene: TRBJ2-3
v_gene: TRBV6-1
d_gene: -

CDR3aa: CASSSEDGEAFF
CDR3nt: TGTGCCAGCAGTTCCGAGGATGGGGAAGCTTTCTTT
j_gene: TRBJ1-1
v_gene: TRBV6-5
d_gene: -

CDR3aa: CASSLFRVTDTQYF
CDR3nt: TGCGCCAGCAGCTTGTTCAGGGTCACAGATACGCAGTATTTT
j_gene: TRBJ2-3
v_gene: TRBV5-1
d_gene: -